Reported below is one T cell receptor beta chain. Here immunoSEQ multiplex PCR was the method, and the copy in TCRdb shows in-frame clones only, minus some. The repertoire has over 130,000 clones, approximately 84% of them found once; the top ten carry about 4%. These data belong to a study of blood T cell repertoires in COVID-19. The V end lost 1 base, the J end lost 6 bases, and 19 bases lay between the germline ends. Germline-derived CDR1 and CDR2 are SNHLY and FYNNEI. CDR3 size: 17 residues. This receptor was identified in a man aged 45-65 years in a cohort exposed to, infected with or recovered from COVID-19 (not recorded which). The chain recombines TRBV2 with TRBJ2-1, with D possibly being TRBD1 (5 bases). The sequenced sample consisted of PBMCs or T cells enriched from blood (not recorded which). The CDR3 loop reads CASSEDQSPQGSNEQFF. CDR3 coding DNA: TGTGCCAGCAGTGAAGATCAGTCCCCGCAGGGCTCCAATGAGCAGTTCTTC.